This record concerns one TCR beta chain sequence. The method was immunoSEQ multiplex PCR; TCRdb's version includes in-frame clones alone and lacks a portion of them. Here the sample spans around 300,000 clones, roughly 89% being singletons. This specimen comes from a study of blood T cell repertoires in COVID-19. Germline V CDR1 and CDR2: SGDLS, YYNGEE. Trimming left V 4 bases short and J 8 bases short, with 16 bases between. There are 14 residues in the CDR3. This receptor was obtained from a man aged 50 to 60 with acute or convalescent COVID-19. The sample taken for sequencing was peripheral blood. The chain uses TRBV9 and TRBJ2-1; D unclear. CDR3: CASSPETAPHEQFF. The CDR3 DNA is TGTGCCAGCAGCCCCGAAACCGCGCCCCATGAGCAGTTCTTC.